This T cell receptor (beta chain) was observed in a study of tumor-infiltrating lymphocytes in primary liver carcinoma. As for the study in general: In every tissue type, samples returned a similar yield of roughly 3.5 to 7.13 million productive TCRbeta reads. Whole-study findings and limits: Researchers did not compare CD4+ and CD8+ repertoires, as samples were bulk unsorted. Relative to blood, tumors carried a significantly larger fraction of the repertoire in their top 250 clones (p = 0.039).

Notes on this clonotype: Its specificity is not known.

Unsorted whole blood supplied the RNA, and germline DNA was extracted too. Starting material of 400 to 600 ng total RNA yielded TCR beta cDNA via a constant-region primer. Generation of the TCR beta libraries relied on three nested multiplex PCR rounds using slightly modified ARM-PCR. Investigators reported that the first two PCR rounds, at around 11 cycles each, used TRBV1-TRBV30 forward primers with a C-beta reverse primer. TCRdb recomputed calls from the multiplex PCR reads with MiXCR, one row per CDR3 protein. Among 250,000 to 350,000 distinct CDR3 sequences listed, 50% to 60% were seen once. CDR1 is SEHNR and CDR2 is FQNEAQ in the germline V gene (reference sequence). V lost 1 base, J lost 5 bases, and 12 bases lay in between. CDR3 length equals 14 residues.

The receptor was derived from a woman aged 25 to 39 with primary liver carcinoma and hepatitis B virus infection. The sample taken for sequencing was peripheral blood. The chain joins TRBV7-9 to TRBJ2-7; D call uncertain. CDR3 bases: TGTGCCAGCAGCTTAGGGGATCTTACGGACGAGCAGTACTTC. Amino acid sequence: CASSLGDLTDEQYF. The variable domain in full, completed from reference TRBV7-9 and TRBJ2-7, reads DTGVSQNPRHKITKRGQNVTFRCDPISEHNRLYWYRQTLGQGPEFLTYFQNEAQLEKSRLLSDRFSAERPKGSFSTLEIQRTEQGDSAMYLCASSLGDLTDEQYFGPGTRLTVT.